This T cell receptor (beta chain) was captured in a study of CD8 T cells in Susac syndrome. In blood CD8+ and CD4+ T cells, TCR beta underwent sequencing. Controls were healthy donors chosen to match patients in age and sex. Negative isolation was used for CD8+ and CD4+ T cells and FACS enrichment for TEMRA cells. This clonotype was counted a few times. The RNA input was about 0.5 to 1 ug, and it was reverse transcribed with random hexamers. With immunoSEQ multiplex PCR, TCR beta CDR3 was amplified across 54 Vbeta and 13 Jbeta. TCRdb processed the immunoSEQ multiplex PCR reads anew with MiXCR; each CDR3 protein has one entry. The sample carries about 120,000 distinct CDR3 sequences, 90% to 95% recorded once. The origin of this receptor is a human donor in good health. What was sequenced was CD4+ T cells from PBMCs.

Here the CDR3 DNA reads TGTGCCAGTACCAGGACTAGCGGGAGCACAGATACGCAGTATTTT. Translation: CASTRTSGSTDTQYF. This chain connects TRBV19 to TRBJ2-3; 11 bases are a match to TRBD2. After removal of 7 bases from V and 0 bases from J, the junction contained 3 bases not matched to a gene. CDR1 is LNHDA and CDR2 is SQIVND in the germline V gene (reference sequence). The CDR3 extends over 15 amino acids. Full variable domain (outside the CDR3, taken from reference TRBV19 and TRBJ2-3): DGGITQSPKYLFRKEGQNVTLSCEQNLNHDAMYWYRQDPGQGLRLIYYSQIVNDFQKGDIAEGYSVSREKKESFPLTVTSAQKNPTAFYLCASTRTSGSTDTQYFGPGTRLTVL.